This T cell receptor beta chain is drawn from a study of T cells in women clearing cervical HPV infection (dated by TCRdb to the late 2010s). For context, the study as a whole: The cases were roughly 25 women with histologically confirmed HPV16-related CIN3 or worse, and 2 of these cases were invasive cancers. An exploratory proof-of-principle case-control study, nested within the Guanacaste HPV Natural History Study in Costa Rica, was conducted to compare TCR repertoires across cervical HPV16 outcomes. Median age was roughly 33 years in cases versus 38 to 45 in controls, and baseline characteristics did not differ significantly. Controls were 25 or so women whose single incident HPV16 infection cleared within 12 months without precancer or cancer developing. Since HLA typing was available for only a few women, HLA type could not be ruled out as a confounder. Cases and controls were matched on age within five years and on year of sample collection. Five blinded duplicates per group were added as quality controls, giving 60 or so samples: some 50 participants and approximately ten replicates. Blood from cases was drawn at the visit where the lesion was first identified, while blood from controls was drawn once the infection was no longer detected. Among cases, blood sampling came a median of roughly 150 days after lesion detection, with an interquartile range of about 80 to 230 days. In the parent cohort, some 10,000 women aged 18 or older were enrolled in Guanacaste, Costa Rica, during about 1993 to 1994 and were followed for six to seven years. General conclusions and limits of the study: Because the number of T cells in each sample was unknown, differences in richness could reflect differing T-cell content rather than repertoire biology. Across sequencing depths, CIN3+ cases showed significantly higher TCR repertoire richness than controls, but evenness did not differ between the groups. Whether associations preceded infection or resulted from infection could not be shown with the cross-sectional design, and effector/memory subsets and HPV-specific T cells were not isolated. TRBV6-7 relative abundance was lower in cases than in controls (roughly 0.12% versus 0.17%; Bonferroni P = 0.0008). By combining richness with V gene abundances, random forest classifiers separated cases from controls with an estimated AUC of roughly 0.8.

CDR1 and CDR2 (DFQATT, SNEGSKA) derive from the germline V gene (reference sequence). Reading from cysteine to phenylalanine, the CDR3 counts 14 amino acids. Shown are 33 bases from within the CDR3, in frame from base 1. V is reduced by 1 base and J by 7 bases, leaving a spacing of 14 bases between them. Every participant had a single incident cervical HPV16 infection, and prevalent HPV16 infections were excluded. Cervical HPV DNA was detected with MY09/MY11 PCR, and genotyping was done by dot-blot hybridization. Approximately 15 mL of heparinized blood was centrifuged, after which the buffy coat was aliquoted, frozen at -30 degrees C, and then stored at -80 degrees C. QIAGEN kits were used to extract genomic DNA from buffy coat specimens. Concerning this clone itself: Its antigen has not been determined. The CDR3 goes on 3 residues after the read ends, and that part is filled in from the germline J gene.

Using the immunoSEQ assay, multiplex PCR amplified TCR beta CDR3 regions from an average of roughly 1,100 ng of genomic DNA per sample. The assay corrected primer bias using a complete synthetic TCR repertoire to establish an amplification baseline. The amplicons were sequenced on the Illumina platform. For the original study's pipeline: Sequence errors were corrected by clustering with frequency ratios and a modified nearest-neighbor algorithm, and the sequences were then analyzed in the immunoSEQ Analyzer using IMGT gene definitions. TCR richness and evenness were averaged over 20 rarefaction repeats at each rarefaction depth, excluding samples with fewer sequences than the depth. Wilcoxon rank sum tests with FDR correction were used to compare relative abundances of V, D and J genes between the groups. In the blinded duplicates, the intraclass correlation was roughly 96% for TCR richness and averaged around 78% across more than 65 gene segments. Held by TCRdb, this immuneACCESS table contains in-frame sequences only and omits some clones. Under half of the omission traces to an unresolved V gene where checked; the cause of the rest is unknown. That table furnishes V, J and clone size, whereas the DNA furnished D and trimming. The sample table holds fewer than 40,000 clones. Jointly, the top ten make up less than 9% of the sample.

The sequence derives from a woman between 18 and 75 years old with a cervical HPV16 infection that either progressed to CIN3+ or cleared (not recorded which). The chain joins TRBV20-1 to TRBJ2-1, and TRBD1 may be the D gene, going by 5 matching bases. Sequences were obtained from blood buffy coat. The CDR3 protein sequence reads: CSARVPGHGNEQFF. The part of the CDR3 DNA that was read is TGCAGTGCTAGAGTCCCTGGACATGGAAATGAG.